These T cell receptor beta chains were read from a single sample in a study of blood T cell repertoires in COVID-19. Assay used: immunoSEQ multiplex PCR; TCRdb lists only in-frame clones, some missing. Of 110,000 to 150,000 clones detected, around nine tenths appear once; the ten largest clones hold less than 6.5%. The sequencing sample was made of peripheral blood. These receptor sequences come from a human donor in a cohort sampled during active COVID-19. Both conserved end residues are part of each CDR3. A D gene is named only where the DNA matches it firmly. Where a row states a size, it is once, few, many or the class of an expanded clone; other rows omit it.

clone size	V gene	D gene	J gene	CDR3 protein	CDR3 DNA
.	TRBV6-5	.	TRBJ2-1	CASRTGNEQFF	TGTGCCAGCAGGACGGGCAATGAGCAGTTCTTC
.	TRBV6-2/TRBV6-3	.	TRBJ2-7	CASSYGLDGWQYF	TGTGCCAGCAGTTACGGACTCGATGGGTGGCAGTACTTC
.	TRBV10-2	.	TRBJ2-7	CASSDGGRSYEQYF	TGCGCCAGCAGCGACGGAGGGAGGTCCTACGAGCAGTACTTC
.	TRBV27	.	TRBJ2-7	CASSLSQGGTYEQYF	TGTGCCAGCAGTTTATCCCAGGGGGGTACCTACGAGCAGTACTTC
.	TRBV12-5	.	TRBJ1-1	CASGLGGNTEAFF	TGTGCTAGTGGTCTAGGGGGGAACACTGAAGCTTTCTTT
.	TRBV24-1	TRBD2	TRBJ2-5	CATSDGGSGAKETQYF	TGTGCCACCAGTGATGGGGGTAGCGGGGCGAAAGAGACCCAGTACTTC
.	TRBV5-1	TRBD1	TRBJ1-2	CASSLGTGGGYTF	TGCGCCAGCAGCTTGGGGACAGGGGGTGGCTACACCTTC
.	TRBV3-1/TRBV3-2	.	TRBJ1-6	CASSQEGGSPLHF	TGTGCCAGCAGCCAAGAAGGGGGATCACCCCTCCACTTT
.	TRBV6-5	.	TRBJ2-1	CASRLQGSGYNEQFF	TGTGCCAGCAGGTTACAGGGTTCTGGCTACAATGAGCAGTTCTTC
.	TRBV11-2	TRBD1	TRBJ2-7	CASSWTGGFSYEQYF	TGTGCCAGCAGCTGGACAGGGGGCTTTTCCTACGAGCAGTACTTC
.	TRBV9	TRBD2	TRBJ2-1	CASSVEGTSYNEQFF	TGTGCCAGCAGCGTAGAAGGGACTAGTTACAATGAGCAGTTCTTC
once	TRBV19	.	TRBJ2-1	CASSKASSYNEQFF	TGTGCCAGTAGTAAGGCTAGCTCCTACAATGAGCAGTTCTTC
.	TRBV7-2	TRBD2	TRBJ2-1	CASSSPGTSGRSYNEQFF	TGTGCCAGCAGCTCTCCCGGGACTAGCGGGAGATCCTACAATGAGCAGTTCTTC
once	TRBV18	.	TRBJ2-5	CASSPWGALETQYF	TGTGCCAGCTCACCCTGGGGAGCTTTGGAGACCCAGTACTTC